One sample yielded the 30 T cell receptor beta chains listed below, sequenced in a study of glioma-infiltrating T cells (dated by TCRdb to 2016 to 2018). For sequencing, an Illumina MiSeq was employed. TCR alpha and beta CDR3 regions were amplified with the iRepertoire nested amplicon-rescue multiplex PCR (arm-PCR) platform from RNA. In TCRdb, the public reads were trimmed at Q25 with fastp and aligned with MiXCR, with productive beta chains retained. All rows with the same CDR3 protein become a single entry with the most common DNA and genes. The sample table records approximately 190,000 distinct CDR3 sequences; around 32% of these occur just once. The ten largest clones add up to 20% of the sample. Sequenced input: glioma tissue, nonneoplastic brain tissue, or PBMCs (not recorded which). Receptors were obtained from a human donor with low-grade glioma or glioblastoma, undergoing nonglioma brain surgery, or in good health (not recorded which).

V usage is TRBV20-1 and J usage is TRBJ1-1; 7 bases agree with TRBD1. Trimming cost V 3 bases and J 1 base; bases outside gene matches: 2. The length of the CDR3 is 13 residues. Looked up from germline, CDR1 is DFQATT and CDR2 is SNEGSKA (reference sequence). CDR3 region: CSARTGRNTEAFF. Written as DNA, the CDR3 is TGCAGTGCTAGGACAGGGAGGAACACTGAAGCTTTCTTT.

This clonotype was seen at least ten times. The CDR3: CASSERAGYSNQPQHF. The CDR3 coding sequence is TGTGCCAGCAGTGAACGGGCAGGGTATAGCAATCAGCCCCAGCATTTT. The chain employs TRBV6-1 and TRBJ1-5; TRBD1 is a possible D gene (5 bases). Germline lookup yields CDR1 MNHNS and CDR2 SASEGT. The CDR3 loop spans 16 amino acids. Trimming pared 2 bases from V and 0 bases from J, leaving 11 bases between.

This clonotype showed up many times. The rearrangement links TRBV6-1 to TRBJ2-7; possibly TRBD1 for D (5 bases). This CDR3 comprises 14 residues. Germline V gene data show CDR1 as MNHNS and CDR2 as SASEGT. V gave up 6 bases and J gave up 5 bases, with 17 bases separating them. The CDR3 sequence is CASRGPLVANEQYF. CDR3 DNA: TGTGCCAGCAGGGGGCCATTAGTGGCCAACGAGCAGTACTTC.

As concerns this clonotype: The conserved phenylalanine or tryptophan is not found at the CDR3 terminus, so this likely reflects a read error. V usage is TRBV4-1 and J usage is TRBJ2-7; the match to TRBD2 covers 10 bases. Germline V gene lookup returns CDR1 MGHRA and CDR2 YSYEKL. The CDR3 length is 15 residues. With V trimmed by 3 bases and J by 2 bases, 4 bases remained unmatched. CDR3 coding DNA: TGCGCCAGCAGCCATACCGGGACTAGCGCCTACGAGCAGTACCTC. Encoded protein: CASSHTGTSAYEQYL.

As concerns this clonotype: A clone one base away is much larger, so this may be a read error. The chain carries TRBV3-1 and TRBJ1-2; D ambiguous. The CDR3 totals 12 residues. Germline values: CDR1 LGHDT, CDR2 YNNKEL (reference sequence). V was clipped by 7 bases and J by 8 bases, with 14 bases between them. Here the CDR3 DNA reads TGTGCCAGCATCCCCGGACCGCTGGGCTACACCTTC. Protein sequence: CASIPGPLGYTF.

This clonotype was observed at least ten times. This chain uses TRBV12-3 or TRBV12-4 with TRBJ2-5, with 9 bases aligning to TRBD1. The ends lost 3 bases at V and 1 base at J; junction bases unmatched: 3. The CDR3 is 15 amino acids. Here the CDR3 reads CASSLTGGVQETQYF. The CDR3 region has the DNA TGTGCCAGCAGTTTGACAGGGGGAGTCCAAGAGACCCAGTACTTC.

As concerns this clonotype: A much more abundant neighbour one base away suggests this may be a read error. This chain uses TRBV10-3 with TRBJ1-2, with 10 bases lining up with TRBD1. V shed 2 bases, J shed 5 bases, and the junction held 8 bases outside the gene matches. CDR1 is ENHRY and CDR2 is SYGVKD in the germline V gene. CDR3 length equals 16 residues. The CDR3 loop is CAISEQGQGSRYGYTF. The CDR3 DNA follows: TGTGCCATCAGTGAGCAGGGACAGGGGTCGCGATATGGCTACACCTTC.

In this sample, this clonotype turned up a few times. This chain joins TRBV4-2 and TRBJ2-7, with D perhaps matching TRBD1 (6 bases). This CDR3 comprises 15 residues. The germline V gene encodes CDR1 LGHNA and CDR2 YNFKEQ. V was cut by 3 bases and J by 2 bases, with 14 bases left in between. This CDR3 reads CASSQSGQSAYEQYF. For the CDR3, the DNA is TGTGCCAGCAGCCAGAGCGGACAGTCAGCCTACGAGCAGTACTTC.

The V call is TRBV29-1, the J call TRBJ1-1; D possibly corresponds to TRBD1 (5 bases). Germline V gene lookup returns CDR1 SQVTM and CDR2 ANQGSEA. The CDR3 sequence is 13 residues long. Trimming took off 1 base at V and 4 bases at J, with 10 bases between the two ends. CDR3 protein: CSVEGGSVTEAFF. The DNA of the CDR3 is TGCAGCGTTGAAGGGGGCTCGGTCACTGAAGCTTTCTTT.

This clonotype was detected ten times or more. The rearrangement uses TRBV19 and TRBJ1-2; 8 bases align to TRBD1. The trim removed 5 bases at V and 6 bases at J, leaving 8 bases unmatched. CDR3 length: 14 residues. Germline values: CDR1 LNHDA, CDR2 SQIVND (reference sequence). The CDR3 DNA reads TGTGCCAGTAGTGCGGACAGGGCGAGTGATGGCTACACCTTC. It codes for CASSADRASDGYTF.

In regard to this clonotype: Germline and junction disagree at one end, which may indicate a read error. This chain links TRBV6-6 with TRBJ2-3, with 8 bases aligning to TRBD2. This CDR3 is built from 15 residues. Germline CDR1 and CDR2: MNHNY and SVGAGI (reference sequence). This chain's CDR3 is CDSSLRTSPTDTQYF. CDR3 nucleotides: TGTGACAGCAGCTTAAGGACTAGCCCCACAGACACGCAGTATTTT.

The V gene is TRBV6-6, the J gene TRBJ2-2, with 7 bases lining up with TRBD2. Germline V gene data show CDR1 as MNHNY and CDR2 as SVGAGI (reference sequence). The trim removed 3 bases at V and 1 base at J, leaving 5 bases unmatched. There are 16 residues in the CDR3. DNA of the CDR3: TGTGCCAGCAGTTATCTGGCGGGAGTGAACACCGGGGAGCTGTTTTTT. It codes for CASSYLAGVNTGELFF.

Concerning this clonotype itself: This may be a read error: a much more frequent sequence differs by one nucleotide. The chain uses TRBV20-1 and TRBJ2-3; D perhaps matches TRBD2 (5 bases). The germline CDR1 and CDR2 sequences are DFQATT and SNEGSKA (reference sequence). The CDR3 spans 13 residues. The CDR3 is CRGRHGGTDTQYF. CDR3 nucleotides: TGCAGAGGGAGACACGGAGGCACAGATACGCAGTATTTT.

In the case of this clonotype: One end of the junction fails to match germline, which may point to a read error. This rearrangement joins TRBV4-1 to TRBJ1-5, with D uncertain. The CDR3 contains 16 residues. Germline lookup yields CDR1 MGHRA and CDR2 YSYEKL. The CDR3 nucleotides are TGCGACAGCAGCCAAGTCCTCAAAATCGGCTATCAGCCCCAGCATTTT. This translates into CDSSQVLKIGYQPQHF.

As concerns this clonotype: A much bigger clone sits one base away, suggesting this may be a read error. This chain connects TRBV20-1 to TRBJ2-5; D perhaps matches TRBD2 (6 bases). The CDR3 is 13 amino acids. Germline loops: CDR1 DFQATT, CDR2 SNEGSKA (reference sequence). The CDR3 DNA reads as TGCAGTGCCCGGGTTAGCGGCGTGGAGACCGAGTACTTC. Protein: CSARVSGVETEYF.

The table lists this clonotype with many counts. J is TRBJ2-7 and V is TRBV20-1; 9 bases line up with TRBD2. J gave up 0 bases and V 6 bases, and 18 bases lay outside the gene matches. The CDR3 loop spans 18 amino acids. Per germline, CDR1 DFQATT and CDR2 SNEGSKA (reference sequence). CDR3 sequence reads: CSAYSTSGQSTSSYEQYF. The CDR3 nucleotides read TGCAGTGCGTATTCCACTAGCGGGCAGAGTACCAGCTCCTACGAGCAGTACTTC.

Of note for this clonotype: Being one base from a much bigger clone, this may be a read error. The genes are TRBV7-6 and TRBJ2-5, with TRBD2 as a possible D gene (6 bases). Trimming removed 5 bases from V and 2 bases from J, with 12 bases in between. The CDR3 runs 14 residues. The germline gives CDR1 SGHVS, CDR2 FNYEAQ. CDR3 residues: CASSPGDWQETQYF. The DNA of the CDR3 is TGTGCCAGCAGCCCCGGGGACTGGCAAGAGACCCAGTACTTC.

This clonotype was counted ten times or more. The chain links TRBV20-1 to TRBJ2-1, with 7 positions matching TRBD2. Trimming cost V 5 bases and J 4 bases; bases outside gene matches: 8. Germline CDR1 is DFQATT and CDR2 is SNEGSKA (reference sequence). CDR3 size: 14 residues. The CDR3 DNA reads as TGCAGTGCTCGCCTTCTAGCGGAGTACAATGAGCAGTTCTTC. This sequence encodes CSARLLAEYNEQFF.

This clonotype has a count of ten or more. CDR3 DNA: TGTGCCAGTTCGCGGGGAACGGATGAGCAGTACTTC. This gives the protein CASSRGTDEQYF. The chain uses TRBV6-1 and TRBJ2-7; the D gene is possibly TRBD2 (6 bases). Per germline, CDR1 MNHNS and CDR2 SASEGT. The CDR3 contains 12 residues. The V and J ends lost 9 bases and 7 bases respectively, with 16 bases between them.

The V and J genes are TRBV28 and TRBJ1-1, with D unclear. The CDR3 is 15 residues long. V was pared by 3 bases and J by 2 bases, with 13 bases between. Germline CDR1 and CDR2: MDHEN and SYDVKM. The CDR3 here is CASSFKYTINTEAFF. The CDR3 bases are TGTGCCAGCAGTTTTAAGTATACTATTAACACTGAAGCTTTCTTT.

Ten or more counts support this clonotype. J is TRBJ1-3 and V is TRBV25-1; D might be TRBD1 (6 bases). CDR1 MGHDK and CDR2 SYGVNS come from the germline V gene. V shed 1 base and J shed 0 bases, with 13 bases lying between them. CDR3 length: 17 amino acids. CDR3 residues: CASSESGDTDSGNTIYF. DNA of the CDR3: TGTGCCAGCAGTGAATCGGGGGACACTGACTCTGGAAACACCATATATTTT.

This clonotype was counted a few times. The chain links TRBV5-4 to TRBJ2-5; D is unclear. The CDR3 runs 14 residues. Germline loops: CDR1 SGHNT, CDR2 YYREEE (reference sequence). V shed 3 bases and J shed 1 base, with 10 bases lying between them. CDR3 DNA sequence: TGTGCCAGCAGCTCCCCCCAAAGCCAAGAGACCCAGTACTTC. This translates into CASSSPQSQETQYF.

With regard to this clonotype: Likely a read error: the CDR3 ends without its conserved phenylalanine or tryptophan. The chain is built from TRBV15 and TRBJ1-2; D unclear. Germline CDR1 LNHNV, CDR2 YYDKDF (reference sequence). The V and J ends lost 7 bases and 6 bases respectively, with 15 bases between them. The CDR3 loop spans 13 amino acids. The CDR3 loop is CATTLGSSHGYTL. CDR3 bases: TGTGCCACCACTTTGGGCAGCTCCCATGGCTACACCCTC.

This clonotype was recorded a few times. This CDR3 fails to terminate in the conserved phenylalanine or tryptophan, so it likely reflects a read error. This chain uses TRBV3-1 with TRBJ1-3; D uncertain. V gave up 9 bases and J gave up 0 bases, with 6 bases separating them. Germline CDR1 is LGHDT and CDR2 is YNNKEL (reference sequence). This CDR3 is 12 amino acids long. The CDR3 is CASRSSGNTIYL. The CDR3, as DNA: TGTGCCAGTCGGAGCTCTGGAAACACCATATATCTT.

The chain uses TRBV29-1 and TRBJ2-5; D possibly corresponds to TRBD1 (7 bases). The CDR3 spans 14 residues. The germline V gene has CDR1 SQVTM and CDR2 ANQGSEA. The V and J ends lost 6 bases and 2 bases respectively, with 16 bases between them. The CDR3: CSVSRRGQQETQYF. The CDR3 DNA reads TGCAGCGTCAGCCGGCGGGGACAGCAAGAGACCCAGTACTTC.

Regarding this clonotype: Since a much larger clone is just one base distant, this may be a read error. The chain is built from TRBV29-1 and TRBJ2-3; tentative D call: TRBD1 (7 bases). Germline CDR1 is SQVTM and CDR2 is ANQGSEA. Between the trimmed V and J ends, which lost 7 bases and 4 bases, there was a span of 12 bases. This CDR3 region has 12 residues. Here the CDR3 reads CSGRRGADTQYF. The CDR3 DNA reads as TGCAGCGGTCGCAGGGGGGCAGATACGCAGTATTTT.

As concerns this clonotype: At one boundary the junction diverges from the germline segment, which might be a read error. The chain employs TRBV25-1 and TRBJ2-7; 8 bases line up with TRBD1. The CDR3 is made up of 14 amino acids. Germline loops: CDR1 MGHDK, CDR2 SYGVNS. The CDR3 DNA reads TGCGCCAGCAGCCAAGGGACAGGACACTACGAGCAGTACTTC. Translating gives CASSQGTGHYEQYF.

The J gene is TRBJ2-1, the V gene TRBV27; unclear D gene. Germline CDR1 and CDR2: MNHEY and SMNVEV (reference sequence). The germline V and J ends were trimmed by 5 bases and 8 bases, with 19 bases remaining between them. The CDR3 consists of 15 residues. The CDR3 sequence is CASSISPEHGYEQFF. In nucleotides, the CDR3 is TGTGCCAGCAGTATTTCCCCCGAACATGGGTATGAGCAGTTCTTC.

This clonotype was recorded a few times. The chain employs TRBV19 and TRBJ1-3; no definite D call. Trimming stripped 2 bases from V and 0 bases from J, with 14 bases between. This CDR3 has 17 amino acids. The germline V gene encodes CDR1 LNHDA and CDR2 SQIVND (reference sequence). The CDR3 DNA is TGTGCCAGTAGTATAAGTCACCTGGGCCACTCTGGAAACACCATATATTTT. It is translated as CASSISHLGHSGNTIYF. The whole variable domain, remainder taken from reference TRBV19 and TRBJ1-3, is DGGITQSPKYLFRKEGQNVTLSCEQNLNHDAMYWYRQDPGQGLRLIYYSQIVNDFQKGDIAEGYSVSREKKESFPLTVTSAQKNPTAFYLCASSISHLGHSGNTIYFGEGSWLTVV.

The genes are TRBV29-1 and TRBJ2-5; D is perhaps TRBD2 (5 bases). The CDR3 totals 12 residues. Germline CDR1 is SQVTM and CDR2 is ANQGSEA. The V and J ends lost 2 bases and 7 bases respectively, with 11 bases between them. In nucleotides, the CDR3 is TGCAGCGTTGAAAGAGGGTCCGGGACCCAGTACTTC. This gives the protein CSVERGSGTQYF.